The 21 T cell receptor beta chains given below trace back to one sample, sequenced in a study of radiation and T cells in renal cell carcinoma (dated by TCRdb to the early 2020s). Reading the label with the study, this specimen's time point is: baseline pretreatment blood. What this sample's treatment or condition label stands for: 15 Gy SBRT to primary tumor, nephrectomy 4 weeks later. Libraries were built with the immunoSEQ multiplex PCR assay. TCRdb took over this immuneACCESS table, retaining in-frame rearrangements with V and J assigned. Such tables are incomplete; in checked studies, under half of the missing clones stem from an unresolved V gene, and the remainder is unexplained. The sample includes some 140,000 clones, with roughly 90% observed a single time. The top ten clones comprise around 12% of the sample. Material: blood, obtained from a patient whose treatment included radiotherapy and nephrectomy. These receptors were obtained from a woman aged 45-65 years with renal cell carcinoma.

This clone was picked up one time. V is TRBV5-4 and J is TRBJ2-7; D is uncertain. Germline loops: CDR1 SGHNT, CDR2 YYREEE (reference sequence). The germline V and J ends were trimmed by 1 base and 5 bases, with 10 bases remaining between them. The CDR3 extends over 13 amino acids. CDR3: CASSLFSRNEQYF. The CDR3 bases are TGTGCCAGCAGCTTGTTTTCGCGGAACGAGCAGTACTTC. Based on the CDR3 plus reference TRBV5-4 and TRBJ2-7, the full variable domain is ETGVTQSPTHLIKTRGQQVTLRCSSQSGHNTVSWYQQALGQGPQFIFQYYREEENGRGNFPPRFSGLQFPNYSSELNVNALELDDSALYLCASSLFSRNEQYFGPGTRLTVT.

J is TRBJ1-2 and V is TRBV7-9, with 7 nucleotides matching TRBD1. Germline values: CDR1 SEHNR, CDR2 FQNEAQ (reference sequence). The V gene end was trimmed by 4 bases and the J gene end by 8 bases; junction bases not matched to a gene: 16. The CDR3 consists of 16 residues. The CDR3, as DNA: TGTGCCAGCAGCTCCCGACGTGGGCAGGGGGAGGGAGGCTACACCTTC. Encoded protein: CASSSRRGQGEGGYTF. The full variable domain, rest sourced from reference TRBV7-9 and TRBJ1-2, is DTGVSQNPRHKITKRGQNVTFRCDPISEHNRLYWYRQTLGQGPEFLTYFQNEAQLEKSRLLSDRFSAERPKGSFSTLEIQRTEQGDSAMYLCASSSRRGQGEGGYTFGSGTRLTVV.

This sequence joins TRBV5-5 and TRBJ1-1, with D unresolved. V shed 0 bases and J shed 1 base, with 13 bases lying between them. Per germline, CDR1 SGHKS and CDR2 YYEKEE (reference sequence). This CDR3 comprises 16 residues. The CDR3 sequence is CASSLGGARENTEAFF. Written as DNA, the CDR3 is TGTGCCAGCAGCTTGGGTGGAGCCAGAGAGAACACTGAAGCTTTCTTT.

The chain employs TRBV7-3 and TRBJ2-5; the D gene is possibly TRBD2 (6 bases). Trimming cost V 3 bases and J 1 base, with 9 bases left between them. Germline V gene lookup returns CDR1 SGHTA and CDR2 FQGTGA. This CDR3 comprises 14 residues. The CDR3 here is CASSLGTGQETQYF. CDR3 DNA: TGTGCCAGCAGCTTGGGGACTGGCCAAGAGACCCAGTACTTC.

The chain recombines TRBV28 with TRBJ1-1; D ambiguous. Per the germline V gene, CDR1 is MDHEN and CDR2 is SYDVKM. Deletions cut 3 bases from V and 2 bases from J, with 1 base between. The CDR3 length is 11 residues. The CDR3 reads CASSFNTEAFF. In nucleotides, the CDR3 is TGTGCCAGCAGTTTCAACACTGAAGCTTTCTTT.

The chain is built from TRBV2 and TRBJ2-3; the D gene is possibly TRBD2 (5 bases). Trimming pared 7 bases from V and 8 bases from J, leaving 25 bases between. Germline CDR1 and CDR2: SNHLY and FYNNEI. The CDR3 consists of 16 residues. The CDR3 DNA follows: TGTGCCAGCACCCCAAACGGTGCGGAGCCCCGGGGTACGCAGTATTTT. Amino acids: CASTPNGAEPRGTQYF.

This clone was seen once. The chain joins TRBV18 to TRBJ2-5, with D tentatively TRBD1 or TRBD2 (6 bases each). Germline lookup yields CDR1 KGHSH and CDR2 LQKENI. Trimming removed 1 base from V and 2 bases from J, with 11 bases in between. The CDR3 totals 15 residues. CDR3: CASSPLLGGQETQYF. The CDR3 region has the DNA TGTGCCAGCTCACCACTCCTAGGGGGGCAAGAGACCCAGTACTTC.

The gene calls are TRBV2 and TRBJ2-3; 14 bases fit TRBD2. The J segment lost 5 bases and the V segment lost 4 bases, leaving 2 bases of the junction unmatched. The CDR3 has 15 amino acids. Germline CDR1 SNHLY, CDR2 FYNNEI. The CDR3 is CASSGLAGGLDTQYF. The CDR3 DNA reads TGTGCCAGCAGTGGACTAGCGGGGGGGCTAGATACGCAGTATTTT.

V and J are TRBV7-2 and TRBJ1-1, with D unclear. The germline V gene has CDR1 SGHTA and CDR2 FQGNSA. The CDR3 is 15 amino acids. Trimming took off 1 base at V and 0 bases at J, with 9 bases between the two ends. The CDR3 coding sequence is TGTGCCAGCAGCTTAGGCCAAAGCATGAACACTGAAGCTTTCTTT. It codes for CASSLGQSMNTEAFF.

The gene calls are TRBV10-3 and TRBJ2-3; TRBD2 matches 8 bases. The CDR3 loop spans 16 amino acids. V lost 6 bases, J lost 4 bases, and 12 bases stayed unmatched. Germline V lookup: CDR1 ENHRY, CDR2 SYGVKD. CDR3 sequence reads: CAISPTVRGEPDTQYF. Written as DNA, the CDR3 is TGTGCCATCAGCCCCACGGTGCGGGGGGAGCCAGATACGCAGTATTTT.

This clone was detected only once. The chain joins TRBV5-1 to TRBJ1-1; 7 positions match TRBD1. Looked up from germline, CDR1 is SGHRS and CDR2 is YFSETQ. After removal of 4 bases from V and 1 base from J, the junction contained 10 bases not matched to a gene. The CDR3 spans 16 residues. The CDR3 loop reads CASSTGDSIGNTEAFF. The CDR3 DNA follows: TGCGCCAGCAGCACGGGGGACAGCATAGGGAACACTGAAGCTTTCTTT.

J is TRBJ1-1 and V is TRBV7-9; D is perhaps TRBD1 (6 bases). The CDR3 extends over 14 amino acids. The V gene lost 2 bases and the J gene lost 4 bases, with 11 bases spanning the gap. Germline V gene data show CDR1 as SEHNR and CDR2 as FQNEAQ (reference sequence). The DNA of the CDR3 is TGTGCCAGCAGCTTAAACAGGGAGGTCACTGAAGCTTTCTTT. This gives the protein CASSLNREVTEAFF.

V and J are TRBV29-1 and TRBJ1-2; 8 positions agree with TRBD1. The CDR3 spans 11 residues. Germline V lookup: CDR1 SQVTM, CDR2 ANQGSEA. V lost 5 bases to trimming and J lost 7 bases; unmatched junction nucleotides: 3. The CDR3 region is CSVPGTGGYTF. The DNA for the CDR3 is TGCAGCGTTCCCGGGACAGGTGGCTACACCTTC.

This clone has a single count. V usage is TRBV4-1 and J usage is TRBJ1-3; maybe TRBD1 (5 bases). V was trimmed by 4 bases and J by 5 bases, leaving 24 bases between them. There are 18 residues in the CDR3. Germline CDR1 and CDR2: MGHRA and YSYEKL. This CDR3 reads CASSPIPRQTKGRNTIYF. The CDR3 DNA is TGCGCCAGCAGCCCGATCCCTCGACAGACAAAAGGAAGAAACACCATATATTTT.

V usage is TRBV25-1 and J usage is TRBJ1-4; no firm D call. The CDR3 totals 16 residues. V gave up 1 base and J gave up 0 bases, with 9 bases separating them. Germline loops: CDR1 MGHDK, CDR2 SYGVNS. This CDR3 reads CASSEWVGATNEKLFF. As DNA, the CDR3 is TGTGCCAGCAGTGAATGGGTGGGAGCAACTAATGAAAAACTGTTTTTT.

The chain has TRBV9 and TRBJ2-7; TRBD2 matches 12 bases. The CDR3 loop spans 17 amino acids. CDR1 SGDLS and CDR2 YYNGEE come from the germline V gene. The J segment lost 0 bases and the V segment lost 0 bases, leaving 4 bases of the junction unmatched. CDR3 residues: CASSVAATSGGSYEQYF. The CDR3 region has the DNA TGTGCCAGCAGCGTAGCAGCGACTAGCGGGGGCTCCTACGAGCAGTACTTC.

Written as DNA, the CDR3 is TGTGCCAGCAGCGTTACAGGGGAGAACACTGAAGCTTTCTTT. Its translation is CASSVTGENTEAFF. The chain joins TRBV2 to TRBJ1-1, with 7 bases matching TRBD1. The CDR3 loop spans 14 amino acids. The J segment lost 1 base and the V segment lost 6 bases, leaving 5 bases of the junction unmatched. The germline gives CDR1 SNHLY, CDR2 FYNNEI.

J is TRBJ2-5 and V is TRBV18, with D possibly being TRBD1 (6 bases). Trimming shortened V by 5 bases and J by 4 bases, and 14 bases separated the two germline ends. Germline CDR1 and CDR2: KGHSH and LQKENI. This CDR3 region has 14 residues. The CDR3 region is CASSGDRQRETQYF. The CDR3 region has the DNA TGTGCCAGCTCAGGAGACAGGCAGCGAGAGACCCAGTACTTC.

The chain uses TRBV9 and TRBJ1-1, with D tentatively TRBD1 (5 bases). V was cut by 4 bases and J by 3 bases, with 22 bases left in between. CDR3 size: 17 residues. CDR1 is SGDLS and CDR2 is YYNGEE in the germline V gene. Here the CDR3 reads CASSHPRGEGPYTEAFF. For the CDR3, the DNA is TGTGCCAGCAGCCACCCCCGGGGGGAAGGGCCCTACACTGAAGCTTTCTTT.

The chain joins TRBV5-1 to TRBJ1-1, with D tentatively TRBD1 (5 bases). The ends were cut back, 3 bases at V and 5 bases at J, with 5 bases in the middle. There are 11 residues in the CDR3. Germline V lookup: CDR1 SGHRS, CDR2 YFSETQ. The CDR3 loop is CASSWGTEAFF. The CDR3 nucleotides are TGCGCCAGCAGCTGGGGGACTGAAGCTTTCTTT.

The chain carries TRBV10-2 and TRBJ1-2; unclear D gene. This CDR3 has 12 residues. Germline V CDR1 and CDR2: WSHSY, SAAADI. Trimming took 6 bases from V and 0 from J, leaving 5 bases between them. The chain's CDR3 is CASRDPNYGYTF. DNA of the CDR3: TGCGCCAGCAGAGATCCTAACTATGGCTACACCTTC.